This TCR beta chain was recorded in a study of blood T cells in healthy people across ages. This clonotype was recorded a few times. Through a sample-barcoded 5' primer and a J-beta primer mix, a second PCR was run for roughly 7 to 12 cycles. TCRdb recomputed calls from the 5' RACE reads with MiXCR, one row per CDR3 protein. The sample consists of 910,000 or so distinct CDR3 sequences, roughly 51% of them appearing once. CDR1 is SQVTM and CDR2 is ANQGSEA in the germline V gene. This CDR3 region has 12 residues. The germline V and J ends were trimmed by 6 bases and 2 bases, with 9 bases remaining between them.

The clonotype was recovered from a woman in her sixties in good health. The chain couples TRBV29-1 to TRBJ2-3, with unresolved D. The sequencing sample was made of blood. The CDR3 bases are TGCAGCGTCGCCGACGCCACAGATACGCAGTATTTT. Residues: CSVADATDTQYF.